The 17 T cell receptor beta chains below all came from one sample that was sequenced in a study of human T cells and chemical hapten exposure. Sample time point: patch test 2, 6 weeks after DPC sensitization. Sample treatment: therapeutic diphenylcyclopropenone sensitization with weekly scalp DPC. TCRdb reprocessed the RACE reads with MiXCR, giving one entry per CDR3 protein. Of about 70,000 distinct CDR3 sequences detected, 7.5% to 9.5% appear once; the ten largest clones hold roughly 3%. The specimen was whole blood, collected in connection with sensitization to the hapten diphenylcyclopropenone (DPC). The receptors originated from a woman aged 50 to 60 with alopecia areata. Some clones in this sample may be carry-over from other donors' samples.

The rearrangement uses TRBV29-1 and TRBJ2-3; D remains ambiguous. There are 13 residues in the CDR3. CDR1 SQVTM and CDR2 ANQGSEA come from the germline V gene. The germline V and J ends were trimmed by 2 bases and 7 bases, with 13 bases remaining between them. CDR3 DNA: TGCAGCGTTGAACATAGTGGCCCCCATACGCAGTATTTT. Amino acid sequence: CSVEHSGPHTQYF.

The sample holds a few counts of this clonotype. As DNA, the CDR3 is TGCAGTGCTAGCGGGGGGGCCGGAGATACGCAGTATTTT. It is translated as CSASGGAGDTQYF. J is TRBJ2-3 and V is TRBV20-1; 8 bases fit TRBD2. CDR3 size: 13 residues. The germline V gene encodes CDR1 DFQATT and CDR2 SNEGSKA (reference sequence). V dropped 3 bases and J dropped 5; count of bases not matched to a gene: 4.

The table lists this clonotype with a few counts. The rearrangement joins TRBV7-2 to TRBJ2-3; D is unclear. Germline CDR1 is SGHTA and CDR2 is FQGNSA. Trimming left V 4 bases short and J 4 bases short, with 6 bases between. The CDR3 has 12 amino acids. The CDR3 reads CASSSDPDTQYF. For the CDR3, the DNA is TGTGCCAGCAGCTCGGACCCAGATACGCAGTATTTT.

This clonotype was picked up a small number of times. The chain recombines TRBV12-3 or TRBV12-4 with TRBJ2-3; no clear D. The CDR3 runs 14 residues. Trimming pared 3 bases from V and 1 base from J, leaving 8 bases between. CDR3 amino acids: CASSLPRGTDTQYF. CDR3 bases: TGTGCCAGCAGTTTGCCAAGGGGCACAGATACGCAGTATTTT.

V and J are TRBV27 and TRBJ1-5; 7 bases are shared with TRBD1. Germline V lookup: CDR1 MNHEY, CDR2 SMNVEV (reference sequence). V shed 6 bases and J 5 bases; nucleotides not matched to a gene: 7. This CDR3 comprises 14 residues. The CDR3 region is CASRLQGTHQPQHF. Written as DNA, the CDR3 is TGTGCCAGCAGGCTACAGGGGACCCATCAGCCCCAGCATTTT.

The chain joins TRBV29-1 to TRBJ2-3; no definite D call. Trimming removed 3 bases at V and 3 bases at J, with 7 bases between. Germline V CDR1 and CDR2: SQVTM, ANQGSEA. The CDR3 is 12 amino acids. The CDR3 protein is CSVEFGTDTQYF. The CDR3 region has the DNA TGCAGCGTTGAGTTCGGGACAGATACGCAGTATTTT.

The CDR3 loop reads CASYQSGTHTDTQYF. In DNA, the CDR3 is TGTGCCAGCTACCAATCCGGGACCCACACAGATACGCAGTATTTT. This chain uses TRBV7-2 with TRBJ2-3; D assignment may be TRBD1 or TRBD2 (5 bases each). The germline CDR1 and CDR2 sequences are SGHTA and FQGNSA. CDR3 length: 15 amino acids. V lost 8 bases and J lost 2, with 17 bases in between.

This clonotype was observed at least ten times. The chain links TRBV2 to TRBJ1-2; D call uncertain. The CDR3 spans 15 residues. CDR1 and CDR2 (germline): SNHLY, FYNNEI. The V end lost 1 base, the J end lost 4 bases, and 13 bases lay between the germline ends. CDR3 region: CASSEGGDVRYGYTF. For the CDR3, the DNA is TGTGCCAGCAGTGAAGGCGGGGATGTACGCTATGGCTACACCTTC.

This clonotype was recorded many times. The V and J genes are TRBV10-3 and TRBJ2-7; D gene uncertain. Germline CDR1 reads ENHRY; CDR2 reads SYGVKD. V was clipped by 4 bases and J by 0 bases, with 7 bases between them. The CDR3 sequence is 13 residues long. CDR3 loop: CAISGASSYEQYF. In DNA form, the CDR3 reads TGTGCCATCAGTGGGGCGAGCTCCTACGAGCAGTACTTC.

This clonotype was observed at least ten times. The chain recombines TRBV10-3 with TRBJ1-2; D not certain. The CDR3 runs to 13 residues. V was cut by 11 bases and J by 4 bases, with 17 bases left in between. Per germline, CDR1 ENHRY and CDR2 SYGVKD. CDR3 nucleotides: TGTGCCGCCGCGGCTAATACCCGCTATGGCTACACCTTC. Its protein product is CAAAANTRYGYTF.

This clonotype appeared a few times. V usage is TRBV13 and J usage is TRBJ2-7; D ambiguous. Germline V gene data show CDR1 as PRHDT and CDR2 as FYEKMQ (reference sequence). This CDR3 comprises 14 residues. V lost 2 bases and J lost 3, with 11 bases in between. The CDR3 region has the DNA TGTGCCAGCAGCTTATGGCAGTTCGACTACGAGCAGTACTTC. Translation gives CASSLWQFDYEQYF.

This clonotype was recorded many times. CDR3 sequence: CASRGGVVNYEQYF. In DNA, the CDR3 is TGTGCCAGCAGGGGGGGGGTCGTCAACTACGAGCAGTACTTC. The rearrangement uses TRBV28 and TRBJ2-7; 7 bases agree with TRBD2. CDR3 length equals 14 residues. The V and J ends lost 6 bases and 3 bases, in that order; junction bases with no gene match: 8. Germline loops: CDR1 MDHEN, CDR2 SYDVKM.

This clonotype has just a few counts. The genes are TRBV25-1 and TRBJ2-2; the D gene is possibly TRBD1 (6 bases). Germline-derived CDR1 and CDR2 are MGHDK and SYGVNS. The CDR3 is made up of 16 amino acids. Trimming took off 4 bases at V and 4 bases at J, with 16 bases between the two ends. CDR3 sequence (DNA): TGTGCCAGCAGTGCATGGGACACCCCGGGCACCGGGGAGCTGTTTTTT. Translated: CASSAWDTPGTGELFF. Drawing the rest from reference TRBV25-1 and TRBJ2-2, the complete variable domain is EADIYQTPRYLVIGTGKKITLECSQTMGHDKMYWYQQDPGMELHLIHYSYGVNSTEKGDLSSESTVSRIRTEHFPLTLESARPSHTSQYLCASSAWDTPGTGELFFGEGSRLTVL.

This clonotype has a handful of counts. The rearrangement links TRBV6-2 or TRBV6-3 to TRBJ2-3, with 7 nucleotides matching TRBD2. V lost 8 bases, J lost 5 bases, and 10 bases stayed unmatched. CDR3 length: 14 residues. Germline values: CDR1 MNHEY, CDR2 SVGEGT. The CDR3, as DNA: TGTGCCAGCGAGACTAGCTGGAGGTTAGATACGCAGTATTTT. This codes for CASETSWRLDTQYF.

The table lists this clonotype with many counts. The chain recombines TRBV6-2 or TRBV6-3 with TRBJ2-1; D is possibly TRBD1 (5 bases). CDR1 and CDR2 (germline): MNHEY, SVGEGT. The CDR3 has 12 residues. Trimming took 4 bases from V and 8 from J, leaving 9 bases between them. The CDR3 DNA follows: TGTGCCAGCAGTTGGGGCGGTGATGAGCAGTTCTTC. It translates to CASSWGGDEQFF.

The table lists this clonotype with a count of one. The V call is TRBV7-2, the J call TRBJ2-1; maybe TRBD2 (6 bases). The germline V gene encodes CDR1 SGHTA and CDR2 FQGNSA. CDR3 length: 17 amino acids. V lost 3 bases and J 2 bases, leaving 17 bases between the germline ends. CDR3 coding DNA: TGTGCCAGCAGCTTCCAGACCGGGACGGGAGCCTACAATGAGCAGTTCTTC. Encoded protein: CASSFQTGTGAYNEQFF.

This clonotype was counted a few times. The chain joins TRBV6-2 or TRBV6-3 to TRBJ2-1, with D possibly TRBD2 on 6 matching bases. Germline loops: CDR1 MNHEY, CDR2 SVGEGT. V was cut by 9 bases and J by 7 bases, with 10 bases left in between. CDR3 length: 11 residues. The CDR3, as DNA: TGTGCCAGTGCCCGGGGGAATGAGCAGTTCTTC. This sequence encodes CASARGNEQFF.